This is a list of T cell receptor beta chains from one sample in a study of T cell responses to AZD1222 COVID-19 vaccine. TCRdb's table, derived via immunoSEQ multiplex PCR, lists solely in-frame clones and lacks some. The table shows about 110,000 clones, with roughly 87% occurring only once. Sample: peripheral blood, taken on day 0 of AZD1222 vaccination. The source of these receptors is an adult in good health. The conserved cysteine and the conserved F or W are not part of the CDR3 here. A D gene is named only where the DNA matches it firmly.

TRBJ1-2 | TRBV5-1 | . | ASTQTGGAYGYT
TRBJ1-5 | TRBV7-9 | TRBD1 | ASTVTGGNQPQH
TRBJ1-2 | TRBV18 | . | ASSREGDSNYGYT
TRBJ1-6 | TRBV7-2 | . | ASSSLRGLGNSPLH
TRBJ1-4 | TRBV7-9 | TRBD1 | ASSQTGVNREKLF
TRBJ2-3 | TRBV5-6 | TRBD2 | ASSFPGLADTQY
TRBJ1-1 | TRBV12-3/TRBV12-4 | . | ASSSEGSTEAF
TRBJ2-1 | TRBV5-4 | . | ASSLPNRNEQF
TRBJ2-7 | TRBV5-1 | TRBD2 | ASSLSGSAHEQY
TRBJ1-5 | TRBV19 | . | ASSIGQSDRKPQH
TRBJ1-6 | TRBV11-1 | . | ASSQWADSPLH
TRBJ2-2 | TRBV9 | . | ASSPRDSGTGELF
TRBJ2-3 | TRBV12-3/TRBV12-4 | . | ASRSSTDTQY
TRBJ2-7 | TRBV9 | . | ASSVEGYEQY
TRBJ2-1 | TRBV2 | TRBD2 | ASRYPGTSGGSSYNEQF
TRBJ2-2 | TRBV6-1 | . | ASSEYVSNTGELF
TRBJ1-1 | TRBV28 | . | ASSFFVTEAF